Shown below are 14 T cell receptor beta chains from a single sample sequenced in a study of Graves' ophthalmopathy and Graves' hyperthyroidism. Amplifying from RNA transcripts, the study obtained TCR beta CDR3 regions. Second-round multiplex PCR came after a first-round RT-PCR that employed HTBI primers. Via MiXCR, TCRdb re-called the multiplex PCR reads, giving one row per CDR3 protein. The table records 580,000 or so distinct CDR3 sequences, roughly 39% of them present only once. Sequenced input: peripheral blood or thyroid tissue (not recorded which). The receptors were sampled from an adult man with Graves' hyperthyroidism.

The chain combines TRBV29-1 with TRBJ2-7; D is uncertain. Looked up from germline, CDR1 is SQVTM and CDR2 is ANQGSEA. The CDR3 has 14 residues. V dropped 6 bases and J dropped 2 bases, with 17 bases sitting between them. CDR3 nucleotide sequence: TGCAGCGTCTCCCCCCGCTCCGGGCCCTACGAGCAGTACTTC. It yields the protein CSVSPRSGPYEQYF.

There are a few counts of this clonotype. V is TRBV3-1 and J is TRBJ1-2; D not certain. Trimming took off 3 bases at V and 6 bases at J, with 14 bases between the two ends. The germline CDR1 and CDR2 sequences are LGHDT and YNNKEL (reference sequence). The CDR3 is made up of 14 amino acids. The CDR3 reads CASSHLASTHGYTF. CDR3 sequence (DNA): TGTGCCAGCAGCCATCTGGCCAGCACCCATGGCTACACCTTC.

Comments on this clonotype: Germline and junction disagree at one end, which may indicate a read error. The V and J genes are TRBV7-7 and TRBJ2-5; the D call may be TRBD1 or TRBD2 (5 bases each). The CDR3 extends over 16 amino acids. CDR1 and CDR2 (germline): SSHAT, FNYEAQ (reference sequence). Here the CDR3 reads CASSSGTSQTGETQYF. Written as DNA, the CDR3 is TGTGCTAGCAGCTCCGGGACCTCCCAGACCGGGGAGACCCAGTACTTC.

As for this clonotype: Given a much more abundant clone one base away, this may be a read error. The CDR3 nucleotides read TGTGCCAACAGCCACATAGACTACGAGCAGTACTTC. Translated: CANSHIDYEQYF. V is TRBV7-2 and J is TRBJ2-7; D remains unclear. The germline CDR1 and CDR2 sequences are SGHTA and FQGNSA. This CDR3 contains 12 residues.

This clonotype has only a few counts. J is TRBJ2-1 and V is TRBV14, with D tentatively TRBD1 or TRBD2 (5 bases each). CDR1 is SGHDN and CDR2 is FVKESK in the germline V gene. V dropped 4 bases and J dropped 6 bases, with 16 bases sitting between them. The CDR3 is 15 amino acids. Here the CDR3 DNA reads TGTGCCAGCAGCCGCCTAGGGACGGCCAGCAATGAGCAGTTCTTC. Amino acid sequence: CASSRLGTASNEQFF. The full variable domain, in which reference TRBV14 and TRBJ2-1 provide the parts outside the CDR3, is EAGVTQFPSHSVIEKGQTVTLRCDPISGHDNLYWYRRVMGKEIKFLLHFVKESKQDESGMPNNRFLAERTGGTYSTLKVQPAELEDSGVYFCASSRLGTASNEQFFGPGTRLTVL.

The table lists this clonotype with a count of one. The V gene is TRBV2, the J gene TRBJ1-2, with TRBD1 matching 7 bases. The CDR3 covers 17 residues. V dropped 3 bases and J dropped 4; count of bases not matched to a gene: 14. Per germline, CDR1 SNHLY and CDR2 FYNNEI. CDR3 amino acids: CASSDLVLGDSIYGYTF. CDR3 DNA sequence: TGTGCCAGCAGTGACCTAGTACTGGGGGACAGTATCTATGGCTACACCTTC.

The V and J genes are TRBV2 and TRBJ2-2; D might be TRBD2 (5 bases). The CDR3 covers 14 residues. Germline V gene sequence: CDR1 SNHLY, CDR2 FYNNEI. The V gene lost 4 bases and the J gene lost 1 base, with 7 bases spanning the gap. CDR3 DNA: TGTGCCAGCAGTGTCGGGATGAACACCGGGGAGCTGTTTTTT. It encodes CASSVGMNTGELFF.

This rearrangement joins TRBV29-1 to TRBJ2-7, with 7 bases that match TRBD1. Germline CDR1 SQVTM, CDR2 ANQGSEA. The CDR3 runs to 13 residues. The ends lost 6 bases at V and 0 bases at J; junction bases unmatched: 5. The CDR3 DNA reads TGCAGCGTAACGACAGGGTCCTCCTACGAGCAGTACTTC. It codes for CSVTTGSSYEQYF.

Regarding this clonotype: This may be a read error: a much more frequent sequence differs by one nucleotide. The chain links TRBV5-5 to TRBJ2-1, with TRBD2 matching 12 bases. The CDR3 runs to 17 residues. Per germline, CDR1 SGHKS and CDR2 YYEKEE (reference sequence). The CDR3 nucleotides read TGTACCAGCAGCTTGACGGTTGTGACTAGCGGGAGAAATGAGCAGTTCTTC. Translated, it gives CTSSLTVVTSGRNEQFF.

At least ten counts were recorded for this clonotype. CDR3 coding DNA: TGTGCCAGCAGCGAGGGACACGGGACGCCTGGAAACACCATATATTTT. Translated, it gives CASSEGHGTPGNTIYF. This sequence joins TRBV5-8 and TRBJ1-3, with a tentative D call TRBD1 (6 bases). Trimming stripped 4 bases from V and 2 bases from J, with 16 bases between. Per germline, CDR1 SGHTS and CDR2 YDEGEE. This CDR3 is built from 16 residues. The full variable domain, with the rest looked up from reference TRBV5-8 and TRBJ1-3, is EAGVTQSPTHLIKTRGQQATLRCSPISGHTSVYWYQQALGLGLQFLLWYDEGEERNRGNFPPRFSGRQFPNYSSELNVNALELEDSALYLCASSEGHGTPGNTIYFGEGSWLTVV.

This clonotype was seen many times. CDR3: CSAPGLAGGPSYEQYF. CDR3 DNA sequence: TGCAGTGCACCCGGACTAGCGGGAGGGCCCTCCTACGAGCAGTACTTC. V and J are TRBV20-1 and TRBJ2-7, with 15 bases matching TRBD2. The CDR3 covers 16 residues. The V and J ends lost 6 bases and 0 bases, in that order; junction bases with no gene match: 6. Germline lookup yields CDR1 DFQATT and CDR2 SNEGSKA (reference sequence).

This clonotype was counted between two and nine times. The chain recombines TRBV5-4 with TRBJ2-2, with 10 positions matching TRBD2. Germline CDR1 is SGHNT and CDR2 is YYREEE (reference sequence). The CDR3 extends over 17 amino acids. The ends lost 6 bases at V and 6 bases at J; junction bases unmatched: 14. The CDR3 sequence is CASTTPKREGVSGELFF. The CDR3, as DNA: TGTGCCAGCACCACCCCCAAGCGGGAGGGCGTCTCCGGGGAGCTGTTTTTT.

This clonotype has a handful of counts. The chain employs TRBV4-1 and TRBJ2-7; 9 positions agree with TRBD2. Germline V gene lookup returns CDR1 MGHRA and CDR2 YSYEKL. With 4 bases clipped from V and 7 bases from J, the junction kept 8 bases outside the gene matches. The CDR3 totals 14 residues. The CDR3 loop is CASSPSGTMREQYF. The DNA of the CDR3 is TGCGCCAGCAGCCCTAGCGGGACGATGCGTGAGCAGTACTTC.

This rearrangement joins TRBV7-3 to TRBJ2-7; D ambiguous. Germline loops: CDR1 SGHTA, CDR2 FQGTGA. V was cut by 5 bases and J by 2 bases, with 13 bases left in between. This CDR3 is built from 14 residues. CDR3 loop: CASSQEHQAYEQYF. The CDR3, as DNA: TGTGCCAGCAGCCAAGAGCACCAAGCCTACGAGCAGTACTTC.